Detailed here is one TCR beta chain. This clone occurred many times. No antigen is known for it. No base quality information exists; no much larger clone differs at one position. The data derive from a study of beta chain features in type 1 diabetes (dated by TCRdb to about 2018). For context, the study as a whole: No differences in mean age, gender distribution, total cell number or subset yield were found between patients and healthy donors. A total of around 110,000,000 sorted cells were examined across all samples, and a strong correlation was observed between cell number per subset and RNA yield. Regulatory and stem cell-like memory subsets were isolated from only 8 patients and roughly eight healthy donors, whereas naive and central memory subsets came from all 30 or so donors. The study compared the TCRB repertoires of sorted circulating CD4+ T cell subsets in recently diagnosed type 1 diabetes patients with those in matched healthy donors. The paper's findings and limits, for the study overall: A moderate but significant shortening of TCRB CDR3 length was observed in type 1 diabetes patients in all four CD4+ subsets. At VDJ recombination sites, type 1 diabetes patients had fewer insertions and more deleted nucleotides, which implies abnormalities in thymic rearrangement. Because the HLA sub-analyses included only small numbers of individuals, any influence of HLA type on TCRB rearrangement was left unresolved. The naive, central memory and regulatory TCRB repertoires appeared to resemble one another more closely among patients than among healthy donors. PCR might favor shorter templates, but patient and control samples were amplified and corrected together, so any skew would affect both groups equally. Sequencing cDNA rather than genomic DNA could over-represent highly expressing activated cells, although activation and CD3 levels did not differ between groups.

V is pared back by 5 bases and J by 6 bases, with 6 bases lying between the germline termini. Reading from cysteine to phenylalanine, the CDR3 counts 11 amino acids. Left in the record is the CDR3 DNA by itself, 33 bases read in frame from the first base. The germline V gene gives CDR1 as LGHNT and CDR2 as FRNRAP. Each donor gave one peripheral blood draw, averaging approximately 110 mL, which was collected into heparinised tubes. Naive, central memory, regulatory and stem cell-like memory CD4+ T cells were sorted on a BD FACSAria II using a panel including CD45RO, CCR7, CD25, CD127, CD95 and CD27. Every sorted population had a purity above 95%. PBMCs were separated immediately by Lymphoprep density gradient centrifugation and were stained directly, without being cultured. To minimize batch effects, samples were stained and sorted in pairs, one healthy donor with one patient per experiment. All of the isolated RNA was reverse transcribed with the High Capacity cDNA Reverse Transcription Kit, so expressed TCRB transcripts were sequenced. Naive, central memory and regulatory T cell samples underwent deep immunoSEQ sequencing, averaging around 4 million total reads per sample. Sorted cells were lysed in RLT buffer and RNA was extracted with DNase-treated RNeasy Micro or Mini kits, depending on cell number. To prevent cross-contamination, every cell subset was processed on its own, while patient and healthy donor samples were processed together. The immunoSEQ multiplex PCR was used to amplify TCRB sequences from cDNA, generating 87-bp fragments that spanned the CDR3 region. Sequencing of the amplicons was performed on the Illumina HiSeq platform. The authors' pipeline ran thus. Synthetic template baselines were used to correct PCR bias computationally, reads within Hamming distance 2 were collapsed together, and singletons that could not be merged were discarded. Reads were aligned against IMGT so that V, D and J genes, CDR3 length and insertions or deletions at six rearrangement sites could be assigned. Clonotype counts were normalized to sorted cell number within each subset before computing true diversity and Gini coefficients with the tcR R package. The overlap coefficient, calculated on TCRB nucleotide sequences, was used to quantify repertoire sharing. Imported from immuneACCESS, the table was reduced by TCRdb to in-frame sequences with V and J called. These copies leave out some clones; in studies compared against another copy, an unresolved V gene accounts for under half, and the cause of the remainder is not known. The DNA gave D and trimming, while V, J and clone size come from that table. This sample has around 140,000 clones in its table, and about 9.7% of those were observed once. Around 0.65% of the sample is taken by the ten largest.

The chain is encoded by TRBV12-5 joined to TRBJ2-3; no D gene can be assigned with confidence. The TCR comes from a woman between 40 and 55 years old in good health. Specimen: central memory CD4+ T cells from blood. This receptor has the CDR3 CASGPQDTQYF. DNA sequence: TGTGCTAGTGGTCCACAGGATACGCAGTATTTT. Here the CDR3 is joined to the reference TRBV12-5 and TRBJ2-3 genes, and the full variable domain is: DARVTQTPRHKVTEMGQEVTMRCQPILGHNTVFWYRQTMMQGLELLAYFRNRAPLDDSGMPKDRFSAEMPDATLATLKIQPSEPRDSAVYFCASGPQDTQYFGPGTRLTVL.